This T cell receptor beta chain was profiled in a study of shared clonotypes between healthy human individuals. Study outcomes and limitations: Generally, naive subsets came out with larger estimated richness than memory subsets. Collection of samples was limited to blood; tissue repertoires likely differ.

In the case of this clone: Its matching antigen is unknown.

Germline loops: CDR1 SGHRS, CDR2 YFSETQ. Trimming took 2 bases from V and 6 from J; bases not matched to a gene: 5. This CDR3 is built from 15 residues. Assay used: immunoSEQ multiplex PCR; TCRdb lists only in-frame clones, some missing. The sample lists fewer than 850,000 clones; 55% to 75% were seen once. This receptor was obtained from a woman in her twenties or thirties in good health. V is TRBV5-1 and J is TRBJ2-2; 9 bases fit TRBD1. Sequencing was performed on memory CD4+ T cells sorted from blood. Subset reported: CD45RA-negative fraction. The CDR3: CASSFGDRDAGELFF. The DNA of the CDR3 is TGCGCCAGCAGCTTTGGGGACAGGGACGCCGGGGAGCTGTTTTTT.